This TCR beta chain was sequenced during a study of T cells in Graves' hyperthyroidism and ophthalmopathy. This clonotype was found many times. It was RNA transcripts that yielded the amplified TCR beta CDR3 regions. Researchers ran a first-round RT-PCR on the TCR CDR3 using the HTBI primer set. TCRdb re-derived calls from the multiplex PCR reads in MiXCR, one entry per CDR3 protein. The table includes about 640,000 distinct CDR3 sequences, roughly 14% detected once. The sequenced sample was blood. The receptor was isolated from a woman aged 45-59 years with Graves' ophthalmopathy.

The CDR3 region is CASSLGWREGRNEQFF. The CDR3 nucleotides are TGCGCCAGCAGCTTGGGGTGGCGGGAGGGCCGCAATGAGCAGTTCTTC. This chain links TRBV5-1 with TRBJ2-1, with TRBD2 matching over 9 bases. CDR3 size: 16 residues. After removal of 0 bases from V and 6 bases from J, the junction contained 7 bases not matched to a gene. Per germline, CDR1 SGHRS and CDR2 YFSETQ. Full variable domain (outside the CDR3, taken from reference TRBV5-1 and TRBJ2-1): KAGVTQTPRYLIKTRGQQVTLSCSPISGHRSVSWYQQTPGQGLQFLFEYFSETQRNKGNFPGRFSGRQFSNSRSEMNVSTLELGDSALYLCASSLGWREGRNEQFFGPGTRLTVL.